Each of the 2 T cell receptor beta chains below was sequenced from the same sample in a study of graft-versus-host responses after intestinal transplantation. Produced via immunoSEQ multiplex PCR; TCRdb's table is partial and in-frame only. The sample records about 130,000 clones, about 92% being singletons. Their target antigens are unknown. This specimen consisted of unstimulated CD4+ T cells sorted from spleen or lymph node cells, obtained before intestinal transplant. Every receptor here comes from a human donor who received an intestinal transplant.

V and J are TRBV4-1 and TRBJ1-4, with unresolved D. V lost 5 bases and J lost 7, with 14 bases in between. The CDR3 contains 14 residues. Germline CDR1 and CDR2: MGHRA and YSYEKL. This CDR3 is CASSYRTLTEKLFF. CDR3 coding DNA: TGCGCCAGCAGCTACAGAACCCTGACTGAAAAACTGTTTTTT.

The chain has TRBV6-1 and TRBJ1-1; D not resolved. The CDR3 runs to 13 residues. Between the trimmed V and J ends, which lost 7 bases and 3 bases, there was a span of 12 bases. Germline lookup yields CDR1 MNHNS and CDR2 SASEGT. CDR3 in amino acids: CASINTEYTEAFF. Written as DNA, the CDR3 is TGTGCCAGCATAAATACGGAATACACTGAAGCTTTCTTT.